A selection of T cell receptor beta chains follows, all from one sample in a study of blood T cell repertoires in COVID-19. Assay used: immunoSEQ multiplex PCR; TCRdb lists only in-frame clones, some missing. The table lists 140,000 to 150,000 clones, approximately 80% of them singletons. The sequencing input was peripheral blood. The receptors here all came from a man in his sixties with active or convalescent COVID-19. Each CDR3 is given with its conserved first and last residue. The D gene is left open where the match is weak. Only part of the rows carry a size: once, few, many, or a class if the clone is expanded.

V gene	clone size	J gene	D gene	CDR3 protein	CDR3 DNA
TRBV6-1	.	TRBJ2-7	.	CASSDRNQLTYEQYF	TGTGCCAGCAGTGACCGCAACCAACTTACCTACGAGCAGTACTTC
TRBV7-6	.	TRBJ1-5	.	CASSLMGADQPQHF	TGTGCCAGCAGCTTGATGGGGGCGGATCAGCCCCAGCATTTT
TRBV2	few	TRBJ2-3	.	CASRAITRTTDTQYF	TGTGCCAGCAGGGCGATTACGAGGACTACAGATACGCAGTATTTT
TRBV18	once	TRBJ2-2	.	CASSPRAGADTGELFF	TGTGCCAGCTCACCACGGGCGGGGGCGGACACCGGGGAGCTGTTTTTT
TRBV5-4	.	TRBJ2-3	TRBD2	CASSLEFRGGTDTQYF	TGTGCCAGCAGCTTGGAGTTTCGCGGGGGGACAGATACGCAGTATTTT
TRBV5-5	few	TRBJ1-1	.	CASSSRGDTEAFF	TGTGCCAGCAGCTCCCGGGGGGACACTGAAGCTTTCTTT
TRBV3-1/TRBV3-2	.	TRBJ2-5	.	CASSRGQGGQTQYF	TGTGCCAGCAGCCGTGGACAGGGAGGGCAGACCCAGTACTTC
TRBV28	many	TRBJ2-1	TRBD2	CASSLSGLAGMRSYNEQFF	TGTGCCAGCAGTTTAAGTGGACTAGCGGGAATGAGGTCCTACAATGAGCAGTTCTTC
TRBV28	.	TRBJ1-5	TRBD1	CASSLSGTGIRAQHF	TGTGCCAGCAGTTTAAGCGGGACAGGGATTCGGGCCCAGCATTTT
TRBV28	.	TRBJ2-1	.	CASRALDEQFF	TGTGCCAGCAGAGCGCTGGATGAGCAGTTCTTC
TRBV6-6	.	TRBJ1-5	.	CASRSTGRNQPQHF	TGTGCCAGCAGATCCACAGGGAGAAATCAGCCCCAGCATTTT
TRBV6-6	once	TRBJ2-1	TRBD1	CASSSTGENNEQFF	TGTGCCAGCAGTTCGACAGGGGAAAACAATGAGCAGTTCTTC
TRBV25-1	.	TRBJ2-3	TRBD2	CASSEPGTSGTDTQYF	TGTGCCAGCAGTGAACCCGGGACTAGCGGCACAGATACGCAGTATTTT
TRBV7-2	.	TRBJ1-5	TRBD1	CASRSGGIQPQHF	TGTGCCAGCAGGTCAGGGGGCATTCAGCCCCAGCATTTT
TRBV9	.	TRBJ2-3	TRBD2	CASSAVAGRSDTQYF	TGTGCCAGCAGCGCTGTAGCGGGAAGGTCAGATACGCAGTATTTT
TRBV30	once	TRBJ1-1	.	CAWTNLPGMNTEAFF	TGTGCCTGGACGAACCTACCCGGGATGAACACTGAAGCTTTCTTT
TRBV5-4	.	TRBJ2-4	TRBD2	CASSLGMSLAGDIQYF	TGTGCCAGCAGCTTGGGCATGAGCCTCGCGGGGGACATTCAGTACTTC
TRBV7-9	.	TRBJ1-1	TRBD1	CASSLGAGGGGTEAFF	TGTGCCAGCAGCTTAGGGGCAGGGGGAGGAGGGACTGAAGCTTTCTTT
TRBV7-9	.	TRBJ2-7	TRBD2	CASSLGTSSEQYF	TGTGCCAGCAGCTTGGGGACTAGCAGCGAGCAGTACTTC
TRBV29-1	.	TRBJ2-5	.	CSVDTAGETQYF	TGCAGCGTTGATACGGCAGGGGAGACCCAGTACTTC
TRBV24-1	.	TRBJ2-5	.	CATSDLGRAGETQYF	TGTGCCACCAGTGATTTAGGGAGAGCTGGGGAGACCCAGTACTTC
TRBV5-5	.	TRBJ1-2	.	CASSPLAGRVSYTF	TGTGCCAGCAGCCCCCTGGCGGGGCGGGTAAGCTACACCTTC
TRBV4-1	few	TRBJ2-4	TRBD2	CASSQESTSGGNIQYF	TGCGCCAGCAGCCAAGAGTCGACTAGCGGTGGGAACATTCAGTACTTC
TRBV18	.	TRBJ2-1	.	CASSPERVDGSDEQFF	TGTGCCAGCTCACCCGAGAGGGTAGACGGGAGCGATGAGCAGTTCTTC
TRBV6-6	.	TRBJ2-7	TRBD1	CASSLVGTGGLPYEQYF	TGTGCCAGCAGTCTTGTTGGAACAGGGGGCCTCCCCTACGAGCAGTACTTC
TRBV19	.	TRBJ2-3	.	CASSIGGEGYTQYF	TGTGCCAGTAGTATAGGGGGTGAGGGATATACGCAGTATTTT
TRBV2	once	TRBJ2-7	TRBD2	CASSGLAGDYEQYF	TGTGCCAGCAGTGGATTAGCGGGAGACTACGAGCAGTACTTC
TRBV5-4	once	TRBJ2-5	TRBD1	CASSLVLGTGGKETQYF	TGTGCCAGCAGCTTAGTGTTAGGGACAGGGGGGAAAGAGACCCAGTACTTC
TRBV3-1/TRBV3-2	.	TRBJ2-2	TRBD1	CASSQEGGQGNTGELFF	TGTGCCAGCAGCCAAGAAGGGGGACAGGGGAACACCGGGGAGCTGTTTTTT
TRBV28	.	TRBJ2-3	.	CASSLSPIDSTDTQYF	TGTGCCAGCAGTTTAAGCCCCATCGATAGCACAGATACGCAGTATTTT
TRBV3-1/TRBV3-2	.	TRBJ2-7	.	CASSQDKGLYEQYF	TGTGCCAGCAGCCAAGATAAGGGGCTCTACGAGCAGTACTTC
TRBV27	.	TRBJ2-1	TRBD2	CASSSGTSGHNEQFF	TGTGCCAGCAGTTCTGGGACTAGCGGGCACAATGAGCAGTTCTTC
TRBV9	.	TRBJ1-1	.	CASSPTGRGNTEAFF	TGTGCCAGCAGCCCTACAGGGAGGGGGAACACTGAAGCTTTCTTT
TRBV5-4	.	TRBJ2-1	TRBD1	CASRWTGRHTNEQFF	TGTGCCAGCAGGTGGACAGGGAGGCACACGAATGAGCAGTTCTTC
TRBV4-3	.	TRBJ1-1	.	CASSHVGAGDTEAFF	TGCGCCAGCAGCCATGTCGGGGCAGGGGACACTGAAGCTTTCTTT
TRBV6-5	.	TRBJ2-7	.	CASRRSGDDEQYF	TGTGCCAGCAGACGGTCGGGAGACGACGAGCAGTACTTC
TRBV28	.	TRBJ1-6	.	CAGQGSNSPLHF	TGTGCCGGGCAGGGGAGTAATTCACCCCTCCACTTT
TRBV2	.	TRBJ2-3	.	CASLAQGDTQYF	TGTGCCAGCCTGGCCCAGGGAGATACGCAGTATTTT
TRBV5-1	.	TRBJ2-1	TRBD1	CASSLTGTGYNEQFF	TGCGCCAGCAGCTTAACCGGGACAGGCTACAATGAGCAGTTCTTC
TRBV7-2	.	TRBJ2-7	TRBD1	CASSPGTGGYEQYF	TGTGCCAGCAGCCCCGGGACAGGAGGGTACGAGCAGTACTTC
TRBV7-8	.	TRBJ1-2	.	CASSLALGTRNGYTF	TGTGCCAGCAGCTTAGCGCTCGGGACAAGGAATGGCTACACCTTC
TRBV27	.	TRBJ2-7	TRBD2	CASSLRGGLAGDRHYEQYF	TGTGCCAGCAGTTTACGGGGGGGACTAGCGGGAGACCGCCATTACGAGCAGTACTTC
TRBV27	once	TRBJ2-7	.	CASSLGASYEQYF	TGTGCCAGCAGTTTGGGGGCGTCCTACGAGCAGTACTTC
TRBV5-1	.	TRBJ2-1	.	CASSIDRYNEQFF	TGCGCCAGCAGCATCGACAGATACAATGAGCAGTTCTTC
TRBV21-1	.	TRBJ2-5	.	CASSKYYRGTSREETQYF	TGTGCCAGCAGCAAATACTACCGTGGGACTAGCAGGGAAGAGACCCAGTACTTC
TRBV12-3/TRBV12-4	once	TRBJ2-4	.	CASTSSGENIQYF	TGTGCCAGCACTAGCTCAGGGGAAAACATTCAGTACTTC
TRBV11-1	.	TRBJ1-1	TRBD1	CASSLALDRRNTEAFF	TGTGCCAGCAGCTTAGCCCTGGACAGGCGGAACACTGAAGCTTTCTTT
TRBV6-6	.	TRBJ1-4	.	CASSRFTANEKLFF	TGTGCCAGCTCCCGATTTACGGCTAATGAAAAACTGTTTTTT
TRBV20-1	.	TRBJ1-2	.	CSASPRVYGYTF	TGCAGTGCTAGTCCCAGGGTATATGGCTACACCTTC
TRBV5-1	.	TRBJ1-6	.	CASSQDPGRSPLHF	TGCGCCAGCAGCCAGGACCCGGGAAGATCACCCCTCCACTTT
TRBV7-9	.	TRBJ2-3	TRBD1	CASSLLPQGQRHTDTQYF	TGTGCCAGCAGCTTATTACCCCAGGGACAGCGACACACAGATACGCAGTATTTT
TRBV6-2/TRBV6-3	.	TRBJ2-7	TRBD2	CASSYVGGPPYEQYF	TGTGCCAGCAGTTACGTGGGAGGGCCACCCTACGAGCAGTACTTC
TRBV11-2	.	TRBJ2-7	TRBD1	CASSFGQGPYEQYF	TGTGCCAGCAGCTTCGGACAGGGACCCTACGAGCAGTACTTC
TRBV5-1	.	TRBJ1-4	.	CASSLGGSTNEKLFF	TGCGCCAGCAGCTTGGGCGGCTCAACTAATGAAAAACTGTTTTTT
TRBV9	.	TRBJ1-1	.	CASSGLTVNSEAFF	TGTGCCAGCAGCGGCCTCACAGTGAATTCTGAAGCTTTCTTT
TRBV4-1	few	TRBJ2-1	TRBD2	CASSPGLAGSKGQFF	TGCGCCAGCAGCCCGGGACTAGCGGGATCCAAGGGGCAGTTCTTC
TRBV18	.	TRBJ2-7	TRBD2	CASSPLPGGVGSYEQYF	TGTGCCAGCTCACCACTACCGGGAGGGGTTGGATCCTACGAGCAGTACTTC
TRBV9	.	TRBJ2-3	TRBD2	CASSVDSGRTDTQYF	TGTGCCAGCAGCGTAGATAGCGGGAGAACAGATACGCAGTATTTT
TRBV6-1	few	TRBJ2-7	TRBD2	CASSERLAGIDEQYF	TGTGCCAGCAGTGAGAGGCTAGCGGGAATCGACGAGCAGTACTTC